The 19 T cell receptor beta chains reported below all come from one sample, sequenced in a study of shared clonotypes between healthy human individuals. The repertoire was sequenced with immunoSEQ multiplex PCR; TCRdb's copy has only in-frame clones and lacks some. Of 520,000 or so clones listed, 79% were seen once; the top ten hold under 15%. Sequencing was carried out using PBMCs. The receptor set was obtained from a woman between 40 and 50 years old in good health. Some clones in this sample may be carry-over from other donors' samples.

The gene calls are TRBV9 and TRBJ2-2; D is undetermined. The germline gives CDR1 SGDLS, CDR2 YYNGEE. This CDR3 spans 16 amino acids. V lost 3 bases and J lost 4, with 16 bases in between. The CDR3 spells CASSAMGGVGTGELFF. CDR3 coding DNA: TGTGCCAGCAGCGCAATGGGTGGAGTCGGCACCGGGGAGCTGTTTTTT. The complete variable domain, with remaining parts taken from reference TRBV9 and TRBJ2-2, reads DSGVTQTPKHLITATGQRVTLRCSPRSGDLSVYWYQQSLDQGLQFLIQYYNGEERAKGNILERFSAQQFPDLHSELNLSSLELGDSALYFCASSAMGGVGTGELFFGEGSRLTVL.

V gene TRBV18 combines with J gene TRBJ2-3; D call uncertain. CDR1 and CDR2 (germline): KGHSH, LQKENI. CDR3 length: 13 residues. V was shortened by 2 bases and J by 6 bases, with 9 bases between the two germline ends. In DNA form, the CDR3 reads TGTGCCAGCTCACCAGACGGGTGGGATACGCAGTATTTT. The encoded protein is CASSPDGWDTQYF.

The rearrangement links TRBV29-1 to TRBJ1-2; D gene ambiguous. V lost 8 bases and J lost 8, with 6 bases in between. The germline V gene encodes CDR1 SQVTM and CDR2 ANQGSEA. The CDR3 sequence is 8 residues long. CDR3 loop: CSSTGYTF. The CDR3 DNA is TGCAGCTCTACGGGCTACACCTTC.

V is TRBV7-9 and J is TRBJ2-5; 9 bases match TRBD1. The assigned J gene may be wrong: the sequence end matches TRBJ2-7 better. Germline V gene lookup returns CDR1 SEHNR and CDR2 FQNEAQ (reference sequence). The CDR3 consists of 16 residues. The DNA of the CDR3 is TGTGCCAGCAGTACAGGGGGCGGGAGATCATGGGACGAGCAGTACTTC. The encoded protein is CASSTGGGRSWDEQYF.

This chain uses TRBV5-1 with TRBJ1-2; the D gene is possibly TRBD1 (6 bases). V lost 3 bases to trimming and J lost 7 bases, with 13 bases between them. The CDR3 loop spans 13 amino acids. Germline values: CDR1 SGHRS, CDR2 YFSETQ. The CDR3 nucleotides are TGCGCCAGCAGCTCTGGACAGAGCGGTGGCTACACCTTC. This translates into CASSSGQSGGYTF.

The J gene is TRBJ2-7, the V gene TRBV5-4, with TRBD2 matching 12 bases. J was trimmed by 4 bases and V by 2 bases; bases with no gene match: 16. CDR1 is SGHNT and CDR2 is YYREEE in the germline V gene (reference sequence). This CDR3 comprises 19 residues. The CDR3 here is CASSFSPTRGLAGAYEQYF. In nucleotides, the CDR3 is TGTGCCAGCAGCTTTTCCCCGACCAGGGGACTAGCGGGTGCTTACGAGCAGTACTTC.

The chain has TRBV11-2 and TRBJ1-1; D uncertain. Germline values: CDR1 SGHAT, CDR2 FQNNGV. The CDR3 loop spans 15 amino acids. The V and J ends lost 0 bases and 0 bases respectively, with 8 bases between them. Here the CDR3 reads CASSLERSMNTEAFF. The CDR3 nucleotides read TGTGCCAGCAGCTTAGAGCGGTCGATGAACACTGAAGCTTTCTTT.

The V and J genes are TRBV6-6 and TRBJ2-3; no firm D call. The CDR3 contains 12 residues. V lost 5 bases, J lost 5 bases, and 8 bases lay in between. From germline, CDR1 is MNHNY and CDR2 SVGAGI (reference sequence). The CDR3 protein is CASSPSRDTQYF. The CDR3 nucleotides are TGTGCCAGCAGTCCCTCAAGAGATACGCAGTATTTT.

The V and J genes are TRBV19 and TRBJ1-1, with 7 bases aligning to TRBD1. The V and J ends lost 3 bases and 4 bases, in that order; junction bases with no gene match: 11. This CDR3 has 16 residues. CDR1 is LNHDA, CDR2 SQIVND, per germline (reference sequence). In DNA form, the CDR3 reads TGTGCCAGTAGTATCCCCGATTACAGGGGATCCACTGAAGCTTTCTTT. This translates into CASSIPDYRGSTEAFF.

This clone has only a few counts. For the CDR3, the DNA is TGTGCCAGCTCAAGTAGCGGAACCTACAATGAGCAGTTCTTC. Translated: CASSSSGTYNEQFF. This chain uses TRBV18 with TRBJ2-1; tentatively, D is TRBD2 (6 bases). Germline V CDR1 and CDR2: KGHSH, LQKENI. Trimming took 5 bases from V and 2 from J, leaving 10 bases between them. The CDR3 runs 14 residues.

There are a few counts of this clone. The rearrangement joins TRBV15 to TRBJ2-3; 10 bases align to TRBD2. This CDR3 contains 15 residues. Germline V gene data show CDR1 as LNHNV and CDR2 as YYDKDF (reference sequence). V trimming: 5 bases; J trimming: 0 bases; junction bases outside the gene matches: 2. CDR3 nucleotide sequence: TGTGCCACCAGCTCGGGACTAGCGAGCACAGATACGCAGTATTTT. Encoded protein: CATSSGLASTDTQYF.

The chain carries TRBV5-1 and TRBJ2-1, with 8 bases fitting TRBD2. Germline V lookup: CDR1 SGHRS, CDR2 YFSETQ. This CDR3 region has 17 residues. Trimming took 0 bases from V and 5 from J; bases not matched to a gene: 10. CDR3 bases: TGCGCCAGCAGCTTGGTACCGGGCGGGAGGAGAAACAATGAGCAGTTCTTC. Translated: CASSLVPGGRRNNEQFF.

The chain is built from TRBV19 and TRBJ2-7; TRBD2 aligns across 10 bases. V was clipped by 6 bases and J by 3 bases; unmatched bases: 2. Looked up from germline, CDR1 is LNHDA and CDR2 is SQIVND (reference sequence). The length of the CDR3 is 13 residues. The CDR3 sequence is CASRLAGSYEQYF. The CDR3 coding sequence is TGTGCCAGTAGACTAGCGGGAAGCTACGAGCAGTACTTC.

The J gene is TRBJ2-6, the V gene TRBV5-1, with D perhaps TRBD1 (6 bases). The CDR3 covers 20 residues. Trimming took 5 bases from V and 0 from J, leaving 24 bases between them. The germline V gene encodes CDR1 SGHRS and CDR2 YFSETQ. In nucleotides, the CDR3 is TGCGCCAGCAGGCCTCCTCTCGGGACAACTTCAAGCTCTGGGGCCAACGTCCTGACTTTC. Amino acid sequence: CASRPPLGTTSSSGANVLTF. The variable domain in full, completed from reference TRBV5-1 and TRBJ2-6, reads KAGVTQTPRYLIKTRGQQVTLSCSPISGHRSVSWYQQTPGQGLQFLFEYFSETQRNKGNFPGRFSGRQFSNSRSEMNVSTLELGDSALYLCASRPPLGTTSSSGANVLTFGAGSRLTVL.

The J gene is TRBJ2-3, the V gene TRBV7-2; D ambiguous. With 1 base removed from V and 2 bases from J, the gap between germline ends came to 7 bases. The CDR3 totals 14 residues. Germline V gene sequence: CDR1 SGHTA, CDR2 FQGNSA. The CDR3 spells CASSLVLSTDTQYF. CDR3 nucleotides: TGTGCCAGCAGCTTAGTCTTATCCACAGATACGCAGTATTTT.

This rearrangement joins TRBV6-5 to TRBJ2-7; TRBD2 matches 10 bases. V shed 0 bases, J shed 3 bases, and the junction held 5 bases outside the gene matches. The germline gives CDR1 MNHEY, CDR2 SVGAGI. This CDR3 is built from 16 residues. In DNA, the CDR3 is TGTGCCAGCAGTTACTCCTCTAGCGGGGGTTTCTACGAGCAGTACTTC. Protein: CASSYSSSGGFYEQYF.

This clone was picked up a small number of times. This chain links TRBV28 with TRBJ2-2, with 12 bases that match TRBD2. The V and J ends lost 1 base and 7 bases, in that order; junction bases with no gene match: 4. Germline CDR1 is MDHEN and CDR2 is SYDVKM. The CDR3 extends over 16 amino acids. The CDR3 protein is CASSLLTSGSNGELFF. The CDR3 DNA is TGTGCCAGCAGTTTATTGACTAGCGGGAGTAACGGGGAGCTGTTTTTT.

This sequence joins TRBV28 and TRBJ2-7; a possible D gene is TRBD1 (6 bases). CDR1 MDHEN and CDR2 SYDVKM come from the germline V gene. V was shortened by 3 bases and J by 9 bases, with 18 bases between the two germline ends. CDR3 length: 14 residues. This chain's CDR3 is CASSFRDKFMGQYF. CDR3 bases: TGTGCCAGCAGTTTCCGGGACAAATTTATGGGGCAGTACTTC.

As DNA, the CDR3 is TGTGCCAGCAGCGTGACTAGCGGGAGGGCTCACAATGAGCAGTTCTTC. As protein: CASSVTSGRAHNEQFF. V usage is TRBV7-2 and J usage is TRBJ2-1, with TRBD2 matching over 14 bases. This CDR3 is 16 amino acids long. V trimming: 5 bases; J trimming: 5 bases; junction bases outside the gene matches: 5. The germline V gene encodes CDR1 SGHTA and CDR2 FQGNSA.